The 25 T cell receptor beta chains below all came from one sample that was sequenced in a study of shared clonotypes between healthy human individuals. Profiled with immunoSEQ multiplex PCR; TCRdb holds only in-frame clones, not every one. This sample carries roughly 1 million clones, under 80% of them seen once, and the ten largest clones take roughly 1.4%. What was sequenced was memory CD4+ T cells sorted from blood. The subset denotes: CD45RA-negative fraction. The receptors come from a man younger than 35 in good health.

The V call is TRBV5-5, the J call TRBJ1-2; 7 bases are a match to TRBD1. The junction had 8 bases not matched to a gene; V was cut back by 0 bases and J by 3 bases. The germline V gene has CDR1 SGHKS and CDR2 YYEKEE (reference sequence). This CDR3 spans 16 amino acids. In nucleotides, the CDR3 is TGTGCCAGCAGCTTGGGACAGGGCATGATCGACTATGGCTACACCTTC. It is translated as CASSLGQGMIDYGYTF.

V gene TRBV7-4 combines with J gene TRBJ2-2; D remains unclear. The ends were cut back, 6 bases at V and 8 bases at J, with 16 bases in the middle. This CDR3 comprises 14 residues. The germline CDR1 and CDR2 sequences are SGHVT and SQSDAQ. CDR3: CASRFCAKRGELFF. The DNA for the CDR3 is TGTGCCAGCAGATTTTGTGCAAAGCGAGGGGAGCTGTTTTTT. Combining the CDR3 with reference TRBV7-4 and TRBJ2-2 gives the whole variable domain GAGVSQSPRYKVAKRGRDVALRCDSISGHVTLYWYRQTLGQGSEVLTYSQSDAQRDKSGRPSGRFSAERPERSVSTLKIQRTEQGDSAVYLCASRFCAKRGELFFGEGSRLTVL.

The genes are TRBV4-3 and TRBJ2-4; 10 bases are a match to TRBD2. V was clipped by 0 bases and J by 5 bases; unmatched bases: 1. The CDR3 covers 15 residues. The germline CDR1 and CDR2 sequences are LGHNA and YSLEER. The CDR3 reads CASSQEGLAENIQYF. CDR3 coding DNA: TGCGCCAGCAGCCAAGAAGGACTAGCGGAAAACATTCAGTACTTC.

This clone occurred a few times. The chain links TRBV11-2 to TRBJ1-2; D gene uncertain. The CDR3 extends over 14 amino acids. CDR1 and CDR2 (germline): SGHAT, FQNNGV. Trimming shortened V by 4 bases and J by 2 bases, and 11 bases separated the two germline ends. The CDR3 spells CASSSSWTNYGYTF. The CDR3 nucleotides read TGTGCCAGCAGCTCCTCTTGGACCAACTATGGCTACACCTTC.

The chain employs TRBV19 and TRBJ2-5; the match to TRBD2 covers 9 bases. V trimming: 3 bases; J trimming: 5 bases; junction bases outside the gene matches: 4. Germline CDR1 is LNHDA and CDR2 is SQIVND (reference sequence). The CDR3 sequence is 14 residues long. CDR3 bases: TGTGCCAGTAGTATGGCGGGGGGGCCGGAGACCCAGTACTTC. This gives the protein CASSMAGGPETQYF.

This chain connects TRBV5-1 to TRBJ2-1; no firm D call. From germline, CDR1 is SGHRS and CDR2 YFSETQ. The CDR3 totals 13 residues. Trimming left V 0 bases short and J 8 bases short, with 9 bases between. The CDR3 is CASSLALWDEQFF. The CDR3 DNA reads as TGCGCCAGCAGCTTGGCCTTATGGGATGAGCAGTTCTTC.

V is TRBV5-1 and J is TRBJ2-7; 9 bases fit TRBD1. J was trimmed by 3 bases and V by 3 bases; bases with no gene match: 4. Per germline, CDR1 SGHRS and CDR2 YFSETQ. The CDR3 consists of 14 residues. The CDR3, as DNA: TGCGCCAGCAGCTCACAGGGGGCTGGCTACGAGCAGTACTTC. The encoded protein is CASSSQGAGYEQYF.

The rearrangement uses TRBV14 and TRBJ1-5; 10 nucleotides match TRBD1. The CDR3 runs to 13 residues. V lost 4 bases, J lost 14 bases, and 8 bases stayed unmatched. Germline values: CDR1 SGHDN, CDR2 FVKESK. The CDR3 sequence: CASSRGQGERKHF. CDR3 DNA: TGTGCCAGCAGCCGAGGACAGGGGGAGCGAAAGCATTTT.

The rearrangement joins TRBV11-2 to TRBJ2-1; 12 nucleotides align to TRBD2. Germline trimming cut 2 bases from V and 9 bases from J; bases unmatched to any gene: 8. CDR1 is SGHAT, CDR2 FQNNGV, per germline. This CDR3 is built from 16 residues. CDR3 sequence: CASSLLGLAGYFEQFF. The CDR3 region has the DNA TGTGCCAGCAGCTTACTTGGACTAGCGGGATATTTTGAGCAGTTCTTC. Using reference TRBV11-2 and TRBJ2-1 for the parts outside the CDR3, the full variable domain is EAGVAQSPRYKIIEKRQSVAFWCNPISGHATLYWYQQILGQGPKLLIQFQNNGVVDDSQLPKDRFSAERLKGVDSTLKIQPAKLEDSAVYLCASSLLGLAGYFEQFFGPGTRLTVL.

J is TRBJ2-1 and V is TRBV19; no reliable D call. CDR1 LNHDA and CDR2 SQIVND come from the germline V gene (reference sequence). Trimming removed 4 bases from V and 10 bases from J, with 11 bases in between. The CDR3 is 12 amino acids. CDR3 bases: TGTGCCAGTAGTAGAAGGGTTGAGGAGCAGTTCTTC. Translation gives CASSRRVEEQFF.

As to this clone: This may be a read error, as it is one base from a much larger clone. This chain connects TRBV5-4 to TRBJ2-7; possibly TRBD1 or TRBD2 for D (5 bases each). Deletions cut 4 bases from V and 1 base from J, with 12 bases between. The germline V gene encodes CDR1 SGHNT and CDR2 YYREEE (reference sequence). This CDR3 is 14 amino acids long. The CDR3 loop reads CASSNRDGSYEQYF. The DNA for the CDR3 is TGTGCCAGCAGCAACCGGGACGGATCCTACGAGCAGTACTTC.

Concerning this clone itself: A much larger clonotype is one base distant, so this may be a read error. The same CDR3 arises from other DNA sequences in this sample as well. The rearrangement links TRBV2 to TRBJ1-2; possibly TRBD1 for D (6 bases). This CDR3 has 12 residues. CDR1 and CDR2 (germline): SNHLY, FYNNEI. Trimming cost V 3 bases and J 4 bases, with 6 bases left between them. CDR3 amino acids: CASSDRGYGYTF. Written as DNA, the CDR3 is TGTGCCAGCAGTGACAGGGGCTATGGCTACACCTTC.

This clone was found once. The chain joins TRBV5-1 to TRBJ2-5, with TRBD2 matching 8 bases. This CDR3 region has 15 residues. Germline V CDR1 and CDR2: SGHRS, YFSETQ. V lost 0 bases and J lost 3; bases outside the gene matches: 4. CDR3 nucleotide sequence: TGCGCCAGCAGCTTGGAACTAGCGGAGAAAGAGACCCAGTACTTC. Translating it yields CASSLELAEKETQYF.

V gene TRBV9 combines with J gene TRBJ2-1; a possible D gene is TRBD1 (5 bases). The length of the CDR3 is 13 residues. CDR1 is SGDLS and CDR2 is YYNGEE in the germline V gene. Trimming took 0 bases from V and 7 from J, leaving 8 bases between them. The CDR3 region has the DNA TGTGCCAGCAGCGTAGGGACATTGAATGAGCAGTTCTTC. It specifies CASSVGTLNEQFF.

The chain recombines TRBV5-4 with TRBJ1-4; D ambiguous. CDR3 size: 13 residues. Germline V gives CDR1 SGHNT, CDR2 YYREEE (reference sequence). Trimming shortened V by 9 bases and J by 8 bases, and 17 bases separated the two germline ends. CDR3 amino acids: CATSPGYREKLFF. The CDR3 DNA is TGTGCCACCTCGCCGGGCTATAGGGAAAAACTGTTTTTT.

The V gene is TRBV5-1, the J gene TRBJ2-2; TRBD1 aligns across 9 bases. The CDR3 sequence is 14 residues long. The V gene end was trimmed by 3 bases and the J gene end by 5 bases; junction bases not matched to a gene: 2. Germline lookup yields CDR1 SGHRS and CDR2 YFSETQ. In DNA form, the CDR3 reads TGCGCCAGCAGCTCGGGACAGGGAACCGGGGAGCTGTTTTTT. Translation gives CASSSGQGTGELFF.

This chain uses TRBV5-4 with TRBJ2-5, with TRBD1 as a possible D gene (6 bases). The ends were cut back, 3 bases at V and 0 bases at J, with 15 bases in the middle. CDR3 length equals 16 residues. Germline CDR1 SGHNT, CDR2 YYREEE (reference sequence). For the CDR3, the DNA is TGTGCCAGCAGCTCCCGGCAGGGGCCTAACCAAGAGACCCAGTACTTC. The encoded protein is CASSSRQGPNQETQYF.

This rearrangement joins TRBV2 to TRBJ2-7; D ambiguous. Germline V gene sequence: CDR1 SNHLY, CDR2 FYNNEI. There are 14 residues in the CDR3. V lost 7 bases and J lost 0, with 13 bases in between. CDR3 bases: TGTGCCAGCAAGGCCTTAATCTACTCCTACGAGCAGTACTTC. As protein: CASKALIYSYEQYF.

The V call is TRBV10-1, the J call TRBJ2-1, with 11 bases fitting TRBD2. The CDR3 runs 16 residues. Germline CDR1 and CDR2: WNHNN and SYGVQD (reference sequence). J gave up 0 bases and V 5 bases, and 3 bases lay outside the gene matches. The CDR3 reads CASSRGLAASYNEQFF. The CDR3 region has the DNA TGCGCCAGCAGTAGGGGACTAGCGGCCTCCTACAATGAGCAGTTCTTC.

The CDR3 region has the DNA TGCGCCAGCAGCCAAGAGCCCGCCGGGGGGTACCCAAGCTCCTACGAGCAGTACTTC. Its translation: CASSQEPAGGYPSSYEQYF. This chain uses TRBV4-1 with TRBJ2-7; 7 bases are shared with TRBD2. The junction had 14 bases not matched to a gene; V was cut back by 0 bases and J by 0 bases. Looked up from germline, CDR1 is MGHRA and CDR2 is YSYEKL. CDR3 length equals 19 residues.

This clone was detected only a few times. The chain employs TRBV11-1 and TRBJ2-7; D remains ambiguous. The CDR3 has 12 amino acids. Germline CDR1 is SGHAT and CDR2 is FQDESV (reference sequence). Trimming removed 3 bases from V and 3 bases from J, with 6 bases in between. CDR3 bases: TGTGCCAGCAGCTTGCACAACTACGAGCAGTACTTC. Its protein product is CASSLHNYEQYF.

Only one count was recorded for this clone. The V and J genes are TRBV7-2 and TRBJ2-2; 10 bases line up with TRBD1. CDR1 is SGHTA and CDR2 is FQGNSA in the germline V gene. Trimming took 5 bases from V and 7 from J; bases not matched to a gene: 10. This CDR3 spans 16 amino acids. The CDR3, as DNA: TGTGCCAGCAGCACCAGGACAGGGGGGAGGAGCGGGGAGCTGTTTTTT. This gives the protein CASSTRTGGRSGELFF.

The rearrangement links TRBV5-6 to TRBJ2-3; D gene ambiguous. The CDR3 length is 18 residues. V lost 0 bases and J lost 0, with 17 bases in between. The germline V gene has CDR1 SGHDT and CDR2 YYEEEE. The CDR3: CASSLDMGLDISTDTQYF. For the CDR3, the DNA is TGTGCCAGCAGCTTGGACATGGGGTTAGACATTAGCACAGATACGCAGTATTTT.

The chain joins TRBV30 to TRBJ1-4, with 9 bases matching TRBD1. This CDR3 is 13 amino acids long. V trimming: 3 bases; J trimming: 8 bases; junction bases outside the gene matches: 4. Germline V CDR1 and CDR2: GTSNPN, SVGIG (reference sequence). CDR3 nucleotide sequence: TGTGCCTGGAGGGACAGGGGTAACGAAAAACTGTTTTTT. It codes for CAWRDRGNEKLFF. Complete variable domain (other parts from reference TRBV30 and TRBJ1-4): SQTIHQWPATLVQPVGSPLSLECTVEGTSNPNLYWYRQAAGRGLQLLFYSVGIGQISSEVPQNLSASRPQDRQFILSSKKLLLSDSGFYLCAWRDRGNEKLFFGSGTQLSVL.

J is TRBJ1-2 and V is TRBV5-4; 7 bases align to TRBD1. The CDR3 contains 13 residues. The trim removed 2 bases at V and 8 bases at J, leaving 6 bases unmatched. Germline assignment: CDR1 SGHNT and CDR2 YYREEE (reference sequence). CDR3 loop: CASSFTGARGYTF. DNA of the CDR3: TGTGCCAGCAGCTTTACAGGGGCGCGGGGCTACACCTTC. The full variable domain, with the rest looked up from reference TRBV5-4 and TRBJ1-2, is ETGVTQSPTHLIKTRGQQVTLRCSSQSGHNTVSWYQQALGQGPQFIFQYYREEENGRGNFPPRFSGLQFPNYSSELNVNALELDDSALYLCASSFTGARGYTFGSGTRLTVV.